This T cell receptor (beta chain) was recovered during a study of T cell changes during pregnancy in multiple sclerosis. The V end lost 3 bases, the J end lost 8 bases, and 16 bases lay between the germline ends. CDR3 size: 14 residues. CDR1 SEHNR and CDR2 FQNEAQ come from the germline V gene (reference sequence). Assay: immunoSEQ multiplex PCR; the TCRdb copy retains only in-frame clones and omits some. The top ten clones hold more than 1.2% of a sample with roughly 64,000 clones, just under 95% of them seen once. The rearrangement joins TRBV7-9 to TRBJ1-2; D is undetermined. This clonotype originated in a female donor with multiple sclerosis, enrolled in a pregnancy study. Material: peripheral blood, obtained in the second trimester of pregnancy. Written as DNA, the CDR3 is TGTGCCAGCAGCTTCACCGGACTCTCGAGGGGCTACACCTTC. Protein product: CASSFTGLSRGYTF. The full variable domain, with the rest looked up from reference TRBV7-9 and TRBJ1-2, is DTGVSQNPRHKITKRGQNVTFRCDPISEHNRLYWYRQTLGQGPEFLTYFQNEAQLEKSRLLSDRFSAERPKGSFSTLEIQRTEQGDSAMYLCASSFTGLSRGYTFGSGTRLTVV.